A single sample is the source of the 6 T cell receptor beta chains below, sequenced in a study of blood T cell repertoires in COVID-19. Sequencing used immunoSEQ multiplex PCR; TCRdb keeps in-frame clones, though not all of them. The sample yields some 320,000 clones, 80% to 90% seen once. Sample: peripheral blood. Every receptor here comes from a woman aged 45-65 years who had recovered from COVID-19.

This chain uses TRBV5-1 with TRBJ2-2, with TRBD1 matching 7 bases. The trim removed 4 bases at V and 5 bases at J, leaving 5 bases unmatched. Looked up from germline, CDR1 is SGHRS and CDR2 is YFSETQ. CDR3 length equals 14 residues. CDR3 in DNA: TGCGCCAGCAGCGACAGGGTGGGGACCGGGGAGCTGTTTTTT. As protein: CASSDRVGTGELFF.

This clone has more than one count but fewer than ten. The CDR3 sequence is CASSHQGQLNTEAFF. CDR3 nucleotides: TGCGCCAGCAGCCATCAGGGACAACTGAACACTGAAGCTTTCTTT. The chain combines TRBV4-1 with TRBJ1-1, with D possibly being TRBD1 (6 bases). V lost 3 bases and J lost 0, with 11 bases in between. The germline gives CDR1 MGHRA, CDR2 YSYEKL. CDR3 length: 15 amino acids.

This rearrangement joins TRBV4-1 to TRBJ2-5, with a tentative D call TRBD2 (5 bases). V lost 1 base and J 5 bases, leaving 14 bases between the germline ends. Germline V gene data show CDR1 as MGHRA and CDR2 as YSYEKL. This CDR3 contains 15 residues. The chain's CDR3 is CASSQVERYEETQYF. In DNA, the CDR3 is TGCGCCAGCAGCCAAGTAGAGCGGTATGAGGAGACCCAGTACTTC.

In this sample, this clone turned up once. The J gene is TRBJ2-1, the V gene TRBV11-3; 8 bases line up with TRBD2. The germline V gene encodes CDR1 SGHNT and CDR2 YENEEA. V trimming: 5 bases; J trimming: 8 bases; junction bases outside the gene matches: 11. CDR3 length: 15 amino acids. CDR3 in DNA: TGTGCCAGCAGCCCCGGGAGGGCCTGGTGGGATGAGCAGTTCTTC. Translating gives CASSPGRAWWDEQFF.

The rearrangement links TRBV14 to TRBJ1-2; TRBD1 matches at 7 bases. With 4 bases clipped from V and 2 bases from J, the junction kept 7 bases outside the gene matches. CDR1 is SGHDN, CDR2 FVKESK, per germline. CDR3 length: 15 residues. Written as DNA, the CDR3 is TGTGCCAGCAGCCCAGGAGGCAGGGGGAACTATGGCTACACCTTC. Protein sequence: CASSPGGRGNYGYTF.

This clone showed up just once. The chain employs TRBV5-6 and TRBJ1-5; unclear D gene. Germline V gene sequence: CDR1 SGHDT, CDR2 YYEEEE. Deletions cut 1 base from V and 6 bases from J, with 5 bases between. The CDR3 sequence is 12 residues long. CDR3: CASSLFGQPQHF. As DNA, the CDR3 is TGTGCCAGCAGCTTGTTCGGTCAGCCCCAGCATTTT.